These 4 T cell receptor beta chains were all obtained from the same sample, sequenced in a study of monozygotic twins with inflammatory bowel disease. TCRdb re-called the 5' RACE reads and shows each CDR3 protein once, DNA omitted. The table lists approximately 400,000 distinct CDR3 sequences, with approximately 2.4% in the top ten. The sequenced material came from blood. The receptors were sampled from a human donor with ulcerative colitis or Crohn's disease, or a healthy co-twin of an affected twin (not recorded which).

J is TRBJ2-1 and V is TRBV5-1. This CDR3 has 14 amino acids. CDR1 SGHRS and CDR2 YFSETQ come from the germline V gene. The CDR3 sequence is CASSLVAVYNEQFF.

The chain links TRBV28 to TRBJ2-3. Germline CDR1 is MDHEN and CDR2 is SYDVKM. The CDR3 contains 16 residues. The CDR3 protein is CASSFAAALDTDTQYF.

The CDR3 spells CASSYVRGGTNEKLFF. This chain joins TRBV6-5 and TRBJ1-4; there is no DNA to check the TCRdb D call of TRBD1. CDR3 length: 16 residues. Looked up from germline, CDR1 is MNHEY and CDR2 is SVGAGI.

The chain is built from TRBV6-5 and TRBJ2-7; TCRdb lists TRBD1, though no DNA is available to test this call. Germline V gene data show CDR1 as MNHEY and CDR2 as SVGAGI. The CDR3 contains 17 residues. CDR3 protein: CASSYRRGTGSSYEQYF.